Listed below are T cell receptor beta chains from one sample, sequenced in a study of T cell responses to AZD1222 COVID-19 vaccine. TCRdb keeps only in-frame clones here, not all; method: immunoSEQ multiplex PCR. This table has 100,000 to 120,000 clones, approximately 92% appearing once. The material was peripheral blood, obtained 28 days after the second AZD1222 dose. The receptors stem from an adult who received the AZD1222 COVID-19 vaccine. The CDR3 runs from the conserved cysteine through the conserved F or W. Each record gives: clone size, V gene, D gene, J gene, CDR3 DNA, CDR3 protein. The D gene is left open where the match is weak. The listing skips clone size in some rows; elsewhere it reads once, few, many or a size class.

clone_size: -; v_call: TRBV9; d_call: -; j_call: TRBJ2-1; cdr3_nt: TGTGCCAGCAGCGTATCACCAACTGGTTACTACAATGAGCAGTTCTTC; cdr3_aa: CASSVSPTGYYNEQFF
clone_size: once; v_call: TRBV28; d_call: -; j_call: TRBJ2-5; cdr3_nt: TGTGCCAGCATACTGACGGGCCGCTGGGAGACCCAGTACTTC; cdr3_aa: CASILTGRWETQYF
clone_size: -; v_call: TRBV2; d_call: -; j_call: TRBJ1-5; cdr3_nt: TGTGCCAGCAGTGTGTATGGGGGGCTGGGCAATCAGCCCCAGCATTTT; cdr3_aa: CASSVYGGLGNQPQHF
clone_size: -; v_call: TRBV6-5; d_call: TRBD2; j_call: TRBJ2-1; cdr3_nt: TGTGCCAGCAGTTACTCGGCGGGAGGACCCTACAATGAGCAGTTCTTC; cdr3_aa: CASSYSAGGPYNEQFF
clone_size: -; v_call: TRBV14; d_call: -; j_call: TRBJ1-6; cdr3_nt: TGTGCCAGCAGCCAAGTCGGGGGGAATTCACCCCTCCACTTT; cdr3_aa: CASSQVGGNSPLHF
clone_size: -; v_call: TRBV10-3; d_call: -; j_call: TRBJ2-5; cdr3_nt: TGTGCCATCAGTGAGTCAGGCCCCCAAGAGACCCAGTACTTC; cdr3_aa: CAISESGPQETQYF
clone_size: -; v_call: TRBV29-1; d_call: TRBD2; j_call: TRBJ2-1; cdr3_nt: TGCAGCGCCGAACCCGGGGGGGCGTACAATGAGCAGTTCTTC; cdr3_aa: CSAEPGGAYNEQFF
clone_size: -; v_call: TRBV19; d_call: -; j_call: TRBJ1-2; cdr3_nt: TGTGCCAGTAGCCTCGTCCGGAGCCGGGGGAGTTCGTGGGGCTACACCTTC; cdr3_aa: CASSLVRSRGSSWGYTF
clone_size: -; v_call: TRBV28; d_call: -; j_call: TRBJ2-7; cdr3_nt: TGTGCCAGCAGTTTACCGCTCTACGAGCAGTACTTC; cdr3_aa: CASSLPLYEQYF
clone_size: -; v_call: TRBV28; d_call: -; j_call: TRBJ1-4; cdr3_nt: TGTGCCAGTCTACTCCACAGGGAATCAACTAATGAAAAACTGTTTTTT; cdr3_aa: CASLLHRESTNEKLFF
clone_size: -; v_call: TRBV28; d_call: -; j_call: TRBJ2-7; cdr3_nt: TGTGCCAGCAGGAACAGCCCGTCCAGCCCCTACGAGCAGTACTTC; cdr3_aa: CASRNSPSSPYEQYF
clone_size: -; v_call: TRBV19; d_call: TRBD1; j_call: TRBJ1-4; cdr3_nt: TGTGCCAGTAGTATCGGGACAGTCCACGAAAAACTGTTTTTT; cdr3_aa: CASSIGTVHEKLFF
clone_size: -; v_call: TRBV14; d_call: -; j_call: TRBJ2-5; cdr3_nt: TGTGCCAGCAGCCCTGGGACGAGCCAAGAGACCCAGTACTTC; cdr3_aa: CASSPGTSQETQYF
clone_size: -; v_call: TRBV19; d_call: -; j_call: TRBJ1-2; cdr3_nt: TGTGCCAGTAGATCTGACAGGCACGTCGTCTACACCTTC; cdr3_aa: CASRSDRHVVYTF
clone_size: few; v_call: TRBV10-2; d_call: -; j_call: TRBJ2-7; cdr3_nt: TGCGCCAGCAGTGAACAGGCTCTTGATGTTAGCTACGAGCAGTACTTC; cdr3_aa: CASSEQALDVSYEQYF
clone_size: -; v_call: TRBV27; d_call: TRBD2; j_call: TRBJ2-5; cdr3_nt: TGTGCCAGCCAAAGGTCCGTGGGAGGGCCAGGAGAGACCCAGTACTTC; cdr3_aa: CASQRSVGGPGETQYF
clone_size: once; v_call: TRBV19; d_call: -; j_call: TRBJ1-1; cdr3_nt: TGTGCCAGTAGTACGGGACGGATTGAAGCTTTCTTT; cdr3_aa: CASSTGRIEAFF
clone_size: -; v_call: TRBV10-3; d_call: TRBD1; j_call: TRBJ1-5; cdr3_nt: TGTGCCATCAGTGAGGGACAGGGACGGCCCCAGCATTTT; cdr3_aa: CAISEGQGRPQHF
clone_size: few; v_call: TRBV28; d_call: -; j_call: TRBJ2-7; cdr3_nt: TGTGCCAGCAGGCAGGGAGTGCAACAGTACTTC; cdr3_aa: CASRQGVQQYF
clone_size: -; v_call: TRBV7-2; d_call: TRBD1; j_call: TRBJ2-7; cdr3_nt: TGTGCCAGCAGTTATGCGGGGACAGGGGTTAACGAGCAGTACTTC; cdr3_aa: CASSYAGTGVNEQYF
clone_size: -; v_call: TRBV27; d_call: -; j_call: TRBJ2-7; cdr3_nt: TGTGCCAGCACCCCGTCGGGACTCCGCTCCTACGAGCAGTACTTC; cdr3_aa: CASTPSGLRSYEQYF
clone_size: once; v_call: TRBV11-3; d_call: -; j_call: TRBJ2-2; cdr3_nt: TGTGCCAGCAGCTCCAACACCGGGGAGCTGTTTTTT; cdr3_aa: CASSSNTGELFF
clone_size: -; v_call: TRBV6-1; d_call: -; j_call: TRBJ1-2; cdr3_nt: TGTGCCAGCAGTGAAGTGCGGAGAAGTGGCTACACCTTC; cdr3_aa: CASSEVRRSGYTF
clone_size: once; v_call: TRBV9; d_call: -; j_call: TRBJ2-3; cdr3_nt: TGTGCCAGCAGTCCTACCGGTACCACAGATACGCAGTATTTT; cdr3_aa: CASSPTGTTDTQYF
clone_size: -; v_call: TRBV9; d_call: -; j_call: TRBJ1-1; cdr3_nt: TGTGCCAGCAGCGTAGATCCGGGGATGAACACTGAAGCTTTCTTT; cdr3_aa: CASSVDPGMNTEAFF
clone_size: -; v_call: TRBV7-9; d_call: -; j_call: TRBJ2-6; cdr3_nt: TGTGCCAGCAGCTTATTCGGGGCTGGGGCCAACGTCCTGACTTTC; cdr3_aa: CASSLFGAGANVLTF
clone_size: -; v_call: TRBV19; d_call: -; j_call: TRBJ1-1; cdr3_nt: TGTGCCAGTACCGTAGGGGTCCGCCCGGCTGAAGCTTTCTTT; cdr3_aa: CASTVGVRPAEAFF
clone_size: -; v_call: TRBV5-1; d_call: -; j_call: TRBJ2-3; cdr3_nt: TGCGCCAGCAGCTTGGACCCTATACGGACAGATACGCAGTATTTT; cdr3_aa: CASSLDPIRTDTQYF
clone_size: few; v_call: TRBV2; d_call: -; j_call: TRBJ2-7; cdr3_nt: TGTGCCAGCAATTTACGAGACCCAAGACTCGTAGGCTTCTACGAGCAGTACTTC; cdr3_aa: CASNLRDPRLVGFYEQYF
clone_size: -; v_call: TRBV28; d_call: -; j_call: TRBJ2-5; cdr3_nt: TGTGCCAGCAGTGCCGAGACAGGTGAAGAGACCCAGTACTTC; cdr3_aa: CASSAETGEETQYF
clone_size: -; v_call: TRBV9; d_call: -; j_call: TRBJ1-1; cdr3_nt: TGTGCCAGCAGCCCAAGAGAGACAGTAAACACTGAAGCTTTCTTT; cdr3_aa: CASSPRETVNTEAFF
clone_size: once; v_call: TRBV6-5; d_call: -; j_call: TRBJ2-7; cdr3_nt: TGTGCCAGCAGCCAAGAGGAGGCCCCCTACGAGCAGTACTTC; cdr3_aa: CASSQEEAPYEQYF
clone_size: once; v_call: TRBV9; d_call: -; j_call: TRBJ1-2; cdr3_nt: TGTGCCAGCAGCGTAGAGGGCCAGGGAAATGGCTACACCTTC; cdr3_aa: CASSVEGQGNGYTF